A single sample gave rise to the 17 T cell receptor beta chains below, sequenced in a study of T cell repertoires in ileal Crohn's disease. Only in-frame clones appear in the TCRdb table, and some are missing; sequencing was by immunoSEQ multiplex PCR. The sample holds approximately 10,000 clones, approximately 77% seen once. The time point denotes: neoterminal ileum biopsy at postoperative endoscopy, about 6 months after surgery. The source material was ileal tissue. The receptors were gathered from an adult with Crohn's disease.

The chain joins TRBV7-2 to TRBJ2-7; D is possibly TRBD1 (6 bases). Germline assignment: CDR1 SGHTA and CDR2 FQGNSA. The CDR3 loop spans 15 amino acids. V lost 5 bases and J 2 bases, leaving 16 bases between the germline ends. The CDR3, as DNA: TGTGCCAGCAGCGCTTGGGACACCTCAACCTACGAGCAGTACTTC. Protein product: CASSAWDTSTYEQYF.

V is TRBV5-1 and J is TRBJ2-7, with 9 bases identical to TRBD2. From germline, CDR1 is SGHRS and CDR2 YFSETQ. Trimming took 2 bases from V and 0 from J; bases not matched to a gene: 3. This CDR3 comprises 15 residues. CDR3 DNA sequence: TGCGCCAGCAGCTTTAGCGGGAGCGTCTCCTACGAGCAGTACTTC. Its translation is CASSFSGSVSYEQYF.

The CDR3 DNA sequence: TGTGCCAGCAGTTTTACCCCACGGGGCACTGAAGCTTTCTTT. Translation: CASSFTPRGTEAFF. The rearrangement uses TRBV6-5 and TRBJ1-1; D ambiguous. There are 14 residues in the CDR3. Germline-derived CDR1 and CDR2 are MNHEY and SVGAGI. The V and J ends lost 4 bases and 4 bases respectively, with 13 bases between them.

This clone was observed a single time. V gene TRBV2 combines with J gene TRBJ1-5; 9 nucleotides align to TRBD1. Germline V gene sequence: CDR1 SNHLY, CDR2 FYNNEI. The CDR3 has 16 residues. The ends lost 6 bases at V and 1 base at J; junction bases unmatched: 7. The CDR3, as DNA: TGTGCCAGCAGGAGGGGACAGGGAAAAAGCAATCAGCCCCAGCATTTT. Translated: CASRRGQGKSNQPQHF.

J is TRBJ2-1 and V is TRBV5-1; 9 nucleotides line up with TRBD1. The V segment lost 4 bases and the J segment 4 bases; nucleotides outside the gene matches: 9. There are 16 residues in the CDR3. Germline CDR1 SGHRS, CDR2 YFSETQ. CDR3 sequence: CASSPGQGFRYNEQFF. The DNA for the CDR3 is TGCGCCAGCAGCCCCGGACAGGGGTTTAGGTACAATGAGCAGTTCTTC.

The chain links TRBV28 to TRBJ2-1, with a possible D match to TRBD2 (5 bases). V gave up 3 bases and J gave up 2 bases, with 14 bases separating them. CDR3 length: 16 amino acids. The germline V gene has CDR1 MDHEN and CDR2 SYDVKM. CDR3 residues: CASSFRGRVTYNEQFF. For the CDR3, the DNA is TGTGCCAGCAGTTTCCGAGGGAGAGTTACCTACAATGAGCAGTTCTTC.

The gene calls are TRBV7-9 and TRBJ2-3; 13 bases fit TRBD2. CDR1 SEHNR and CDR2 FQNEAQ come from the germline V gene (reference sequence). The CDR3 covers 14 residues. V was pared by 11 bases and J by 1 base, with 3 bases of the junction left unmatched. The CDR3 here is CASGLAGGTDTQYF. In DNA, the CDR3 is TGTGCCTCCGGACTAGCGGGAGGCACAGATACGCAGTATTTT.

The chain combines TRBV5-1 with TRBJ2-3; the D is unclear. Germline assignment: CDR1 SGHRS and CDR2 YFSETQ. Trimming shortened V by 6 bases and J by 4 bases, and 9 bases separated the two germline ends. The CDR3 spans 12 residues. The CDR3 spells CASNLVADTQYF. CDR3 in DNA: TGCGCCAGCAACCTAGTGGCAGATACGCAGTATTTT.

The rearrangement joins TRBV29-1 to TRBJ2-5; TRBD1 matches at 9 bases. CDR1 and CDR2 (germline): SQVTM, ANQGSEA. The J segment lost 6 bases and the V segment lost 2 bases, leaving 7 bases of the junction unmatched. This CDR3 has 14 residues. CDR3 sequence reads: CSVETGGRVKTQYF. CDR3 DNA sequence: TGCAGCGTTGAAACAGGGGGCAGGGTGAAGACCCAGTACTTC.

The rearrangement uses TRBV7-2 and TRBJ1-3; perhaps TRBD1 as D (6 bases). CDR1 SGHTA and CDR2 FQGNSA come from the germline V gene. V was clipped by 1 base and J by 2 bases, with 9 bases between them. This CDR3 is built from 15 residues. The CDR3 is CASSLGPGAGNTIYF. The CDR3 DNA reads TGTGCCAGCAGCTTAGGGCCAGGGGCTGGAAACACCATATATTTT.

The chain is built from TRBV2 and TRBJ2-1; D is perhaps TRBD2 (5 bases). V gave up 5 bases and J gave up 4 bases, with 12 bases separating them. CDR3 length equals 14 residues. Germline V gene lookup returns CDR1 SNHLY and CDR2 FYNNEI. CDR3 amino acids: CASSSQGLYNEQFF. CDR3 DNA: TGTGCCAGCAGTTCTCAAGGACTTTACAATGAGCAGTTCTTC.

This clone showed up just once. V gene TRBV28 combines with J gene TRBJ2-7, with D perhaps TRBD2 (5 bases). The CDR3 sequence is 13 residues long. V was cut by 2 bases and J by 3 bases, with 8 bases left in between. The germline V gene encodes CDR1 MDHEN and CDR2 SYDVKM. The CDR3 DNA follows: TGTGCCAGCAGTTTAGGCGCGGGCTACGAGCAGTACTTC. Translated: CASSLGAGYEQYF.

The chain joins TRBV11-3 to TRBJ2-5; TRBD1 matches at 7 bases. Germline V gene data show CDR1 as SGHNT and CDR2 as YENEEA. The CDR3 is made up of 14 amino acids. The V gene end was trimmed by 5 bases and the J gene end by 3 bases; junction bases not matched to a gene: 6. CDR3 in amino acids: CASSPRTGEETQYF. CDR3 DNA: TGTGCCAGCAGCCCTCGGACAGGTGAAGAGACCCAGTACTTC.

The chain couples TRBV27 to TRBJ2-7; 7 nucleotides agree with TRBD1. Germline V CDR1 and CDR2: MNHEY, SMNVEV (reference sequence). V gave up 4 bases and J gave up 5 bases; unmatched junction bases: 8. There are 14 residues in the CDR3. The DNA of the CDR3 is TGTGCCAGCAGTTCCCTGGACAGGATCCACGAGCAGTACTTC. Its translation: CASSSLDRIHEQYF.

The gene calls are TRBV28 and TRBJ1-5; 8 bases are a match to TRBD1. CDR3 length: 12 residues. Unmatched junction bases numbered 0, after V lost 5 bases and J lost 6 bases. The germline CDR1 and CDR2 sequences are MDHEN and SYDVKM. The CDR3 reads CASSGTGQPQHF. The CDR3 nucleotides are TGTGCCAGCAGTGGGACAGGTCAGCCCCAGCATTTT.

The genes are TRBV19 and TRBJ1-1, with D unclear. V gave up 7 bases and J gave up 1 base, with 13 bases separating them. The CDR3 extends over 14 amino acids. Germline V gene sequence: CDR1 LNHDA, CDR2 SQIVND (reference sequence). Written as DNA, the CDR3 is TGTGCCAGTAATCTGGGCGCAGGGAACACTGAAGCTTTCTTT. Translating gives CASNLGAGNTEAFF.

The V and J genes are TRBV4-1 and TRBJ2-7, with unresolved D. CDR3 length equals 15 residues. V lost 4 bases, J lost 3 bases, and 16 bases lay in between. Germline V lookup: CDR1 MGHRA, CDR2 YSYEKL. CDR3 nucleotides: TGCGCCAGCAGCCTTGCCGTTCAAGCCCGCTACGAGCAGTACTTC. Amino acids: CASSLAVQARYEQYF.